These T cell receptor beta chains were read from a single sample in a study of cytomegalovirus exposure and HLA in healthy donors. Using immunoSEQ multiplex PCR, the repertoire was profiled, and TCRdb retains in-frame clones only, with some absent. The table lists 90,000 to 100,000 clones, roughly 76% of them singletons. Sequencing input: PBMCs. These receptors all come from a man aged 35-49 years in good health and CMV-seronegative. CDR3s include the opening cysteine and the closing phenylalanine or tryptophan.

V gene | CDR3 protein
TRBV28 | CASTLGTGAKVKEQYF
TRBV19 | CASTRTGGTEAFF
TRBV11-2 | CASSLVVTASYNEQFF
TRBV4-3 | CASSQQNRGRATGELFF
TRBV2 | CASSERLDRVMNTGELFF
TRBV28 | CASGDGLAGGIRNEQFF
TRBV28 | CASSLYPPRVAGGSETQYF
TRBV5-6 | CASSMTDPGGYTF
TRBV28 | CASSLCGWRTPSPQETQYF
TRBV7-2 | CASSLEGVGRHTQYF
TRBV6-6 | CASSPPRGNSYEQYF
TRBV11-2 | CASSFPRTSASGGAGELFF
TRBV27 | CASSSLTSGGSTRTDTQYF
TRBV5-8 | CASSLGTSPTGELFF
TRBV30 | CAWSVGGQDGANVLTF
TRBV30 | CARSSQGHSPLHF
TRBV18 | CASSPITRNTEAFF
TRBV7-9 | CASSLIRGTEAFF
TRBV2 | CASRPSPGGSDTQYF
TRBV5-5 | CASSLAAPGEQYF
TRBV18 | CASSPKGAGSTDTQYF
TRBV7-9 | CASSLALVTSTDTQYF
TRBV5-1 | CASSFINEQFF
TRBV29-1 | CSVRTSGHNEQFF
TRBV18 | CASSASDEQYF
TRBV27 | CASSSSGAADTQYF